These 15 T cell receptor beta chains originate from one sample sequenced in a study of shared T cell receptors in the human thymus. Assay: immunoSEQ multiplex PCR; the TCRdb copy retains only in-frame clones and omits some. The data hold approximately 660,000 clones, with around 87% observed a single time. These data were likewise used in another study, on human thymus T cells.

Sequencing was done on a sample of thymocytes. Every receptor here comes from a boy under three years old with a congenital heart defect.

The V gene is TRBV5-8, the J gene TRBJ2-3; TRBD2 aligns across 11 bases. V gave up 0 bases and J gave up 1 base; unmatched junction bases: 7. This CDR3 has 18 residues. Germline CDR1 reads SGHTS; CDR2 reads YDEGEE. This CDR3 is CASSLDTGTSGRTDTQYF. CDR3 DNA: TGTGCCAGCAGCTTGGACACAGGGACTAGCGGCCGCACAGATACGCAGTATTTT. The variable domain in full, completed from reference TRBV5-8 and TRBJ2-3, reads EAGVTQSPTHLIKTRGQQATLRCSPISGHTSVYWYQQALGLGLQFLLWYDEGEERNRGNFPPRFSGRQFPNYSSELNVNALELEDSALYLCASSLDTGTSGRTDTQYFGPGTRLTVL.

This clone was observed once. The chain couples TRBV6-4 to TRBJ2-7; tentative D call: TRBD2 (5 bases). V shed 8 bases and J shed 2 bases, with 16 bases lying between them. Germline V gene sequence: CDR1 MRHNA, CDR2 SNTAGT. CDR3 size: 14 residues. The CDR3 nucleotides are TGTGCCAGCCCGGGAACTCTAGTCCCCTACGAGCAGTACTTC. Translating it yields CASPGTLVPYEQYF.

This sequence joins TRBV7-9 and TRBJ1-4, with a tentative D call TRBD1 (6 bases). V lost 0 bases and J lost 8, with 19 bases in between. Germline V gene data show CDR1 as SEHNR and CDR2 as FQNEAQ (reference sequence). The CDR3 length is 17 residues. CDR3 region: CASSLAPPPGGREKLFF. In DNA form, the CDR3 reads TGTGCCAGCAGCTTAGCACCTCCACCCGGGGGGCGAGAAAAACTGTTTTTT.

This chain uses TRBV7-2 with TRBJ2-1, with 11 bases aligning to TRBD2. The V and J ends lost 1 base and 9 bases, in that order; junction bases with no gene match: 14. CDR3 size: 18 residues. CDR1 SGHTA and CDR2 FQGNSA come from the germline V gene. In nucleotides, the CDR3 is TGTGCCAGCAGCTTAGAGGGACGGGCTAGCGGGAGGTTAGGTGAGCAGTTCTTC. This codes for CASSLEGRASGRLGEQFF. The full variable domain, rest sourced from reference TRBV7-2 and TRBJ2-1, is GAGVSQSPSNKVTEKGKDVELRCDPISGHTALYWYRQSLGQGLEFLIYFQGNSAPDKSGLPSDRFSAERTGGSVSTLTIQRTQQEDSAVYLCASSLEGRASGRLGEQFFGPGTRLTVL.

The rearrangement links TRBV18 to TRBJ2-1; TRBD2 might be the D (5 bases). The CDR3 totals 15 residues. CDR1 and CDR2 from the germline V gene are KGHSH and LQKENI. The ends were cut back, 1 base at V and 0 bases at J, with 7 bases in the middle. The CDR3 region has the DNA TGTGCCAGCTCACCACGGAGGACCTCCTACAATGAGCAGTTCTTC. Translating gives CASSPRRTSYNEQFF.

The chain employs TRBV7-2 and TRBJ2-7, with 12 bases lining up with TRBD2. The CDR3 spans 17 residues. Germline V gene data show CDR1 as SGHTA and CDR2 as FQGNSA. V lost 6 bases to trimming and J lost 3 bases; unmatched junction nucleotides: 12. In nucleotides, the CDR3 is TGTGCCAGCAGTTCCGGGACTAGCGGGCGGTACTACTACGAGCAGTACTTC. This codes for CASSSGTSGRYYYEQYF. Together with reference TRBV7-2 and TRBJ2-7, the CDR3 gives the full variable domain: GAGVSQSPSNKVTEKGKDVELRCDPISGHTALYWYRQSLGQGLEFLIYFQGNSAPDKSGLPSDRFSAERTGGSVSTLTIQRTQQEDSAVYLCASSSGTSGRYYYEQYFGPGTRLTVT.

The chain has TRBV6-5 and TRBJ2-5, with TRBD2 matching over 8 bases. V shed 10 bases, J shed 2 bases, and the junction held 3 bases outside the gene matches. Germline V gene data show CDR1 as MNHEY and CDR2 as SVGAGI. The CDR3 runs 12 residues. CDR3 sequence reads: CAIGGGQETQYF. The DNA of the CDR3 is TGTGCCATCGGGGGGGGTCAAGAGACCCAGTACTTC.

The gene calls are TRBV2 and TRBJ1-1; perhaps TRBD1 as D (6 bases). This CDR3 is built from 14 residues. The germline gives CDR1 SNHLY, CDR2 FYNNEI. The V end was cut by 0 bases, the J end by 11 bases, with 16 bases between. CDR3 loop: CASSEARWGQGAFF. As DNA, the CDR3 is TGTGCCAGCAGTGAAGCGCGTTGGGGACAAGGTGCTTTCTTT.

The J gene is TRBJ2-7, the V gene TRBV11-2; 8 bases match TRBD2. V dropped 5 bases and J dropped 3; count of bases not matched to a gene: 9. The CDR3 totals 15 residues. Germline V gene sequence: CDR1 SGHAT, CDR2 FQNNGV. The CDR3 coding sequence is TGTGCCAGCAGCCGAGCGGGAGTTGGCCGCTACGAGCAGTACTTC. Translation gives CASSRAGVGRYEQYF.

The chain uses TRBV29-1 and TRBJ1-5, with D uncertain. Trimming left V 6 bases short and J 2 bases short, with 11 bases between. Germline V gives CDR1 SQVTM, CDR2 ANQGSEA. The CDR3 has 13 residues. The CDR3 bases are TGCAGCGTGAGGGTCCCGGGCAATCAGCCCCAGCATTTT. Amino acid sequence: CSVRVPGNQPQHF.

This clone was observed once. This chain joins TRBV6-5 and TRBJ2-7, with 12 bases matching TRBD2. The CDR3 is 15 amino acids. Trimming cost V 4 bases and J 4 bases; bases outside gene matches: 5. The germline CDR1 and CDR2 sequences are MNHEY and SVGAGI. The CDR3 DNA reads as TGTGCCAGCAGTTCCGGACTAGCGGGGAGGTACGAGCAGTACTTC. Protein product: CASSSGLAGRYEQYF.

This chain joins TRBV19 and TRBJ2-2; TRBD2 agrees at 7 bases. Losses at the gene ends were 5 bases for V and 1 base for J; bases not matched to a gene: 10. The germline gives CDR1 LNHDA, CDR2 SQIVND (reference sequence). The CDR3 contains 17 residues. The CDR3 region has the DNA TGTGCCAGTAGTCCCTCCGGGACTAAGGAGAACACCGGGGAGCTGTTTTTT. As protein: CASSPSGTKENTGELFF.

This clone appeared once. J is TRBJ1-2 and V is TRBV29-1, with 10 nucleotides matching TRBD1. Germline CDR1 and CDR2: SQVTM and ANQGSEA. Trimming removed 7 bases from V and 4 bases from J; junction bases left unmatched: 18. The CDR3 runs 17 residues. The chain's CDR3 is CSGGTCRDRGGCYGYTF. Written as DNA, the CDR3 is TGCAGCGGCGGAACATGTCGGGACAGGGGAGGATGCTATGGCTACACCTTC.

This clone was counted a single time. The chain uses TRBV5-1 and TRBJ2-3; D is unclear. Per the germline V gene, CDR1 is SGHRS and CDR2 is YFSETQ. The germline V and J ends were trimmed by 4 bases and 2 bases, with 26 bases remaining between them. There are 19 residues in the CDR3. Here the CDR3 reads CASSLEPYCHPLDTDTQYF. The CDR3 bases are TGCGCCAGCAGCCTGGAACCCTACTGTCACCCGCTAGACACAGATACGCAGTATTTT. Using reference TRBV5-1 and TRBJ2-3 for the parts outside the CDR3, the full variable domain is KAGVTQTPRYLIKTRGQQVTLSCSPISGHRSVSWYQQTPGQGLQFLFEYFSETQRNKGNFPGRFSGRQFSNSRSEMNVSTLELGDSALYLCASSLEPYCHPLDTDTQYFGPGTRLTVL.

This sequence joins TRBV19 and TRBJ2-3, with TRBD1 identical over 9 bases. V was pared by 4 bases and J by 3 bases, with 8 bases of the junction left unmatched. The CDR3 has 16 residues. The germline CDR1 and CDR2 sequences are LNHDA and SQIVND (reference sequence). CDR3 region: CASSTRQGGGTDTQYF. The CDR3 DNA reads as TGTGCCAGTAGTACAAGACAGGGGGGTGGGACAGATACGCAGTATTTT.